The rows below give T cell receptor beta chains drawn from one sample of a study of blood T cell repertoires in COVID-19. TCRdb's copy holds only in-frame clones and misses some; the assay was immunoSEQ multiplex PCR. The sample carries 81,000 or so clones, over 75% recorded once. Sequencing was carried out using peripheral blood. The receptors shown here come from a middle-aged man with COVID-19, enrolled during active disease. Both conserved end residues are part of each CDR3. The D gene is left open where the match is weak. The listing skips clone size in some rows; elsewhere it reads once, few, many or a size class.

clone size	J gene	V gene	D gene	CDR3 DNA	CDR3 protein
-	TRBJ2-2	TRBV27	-	TGTGCCAGCAGTCCACAGGGAGACACCGGGGAGCTGTTTTTT	CASSPQGDTGELFF
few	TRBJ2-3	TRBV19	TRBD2	TGTGCCAGTAGTATAACGCCGGGAGGAGGCACAGATACGCAGTATTTT	CASSITPGGGTDTQYF
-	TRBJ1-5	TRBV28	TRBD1	TGTGCCAGCAGTTTACGGATGGGACAGGGGTTTCAGCCCCAGCATTTT	CASSLRMGQGFQPQHF
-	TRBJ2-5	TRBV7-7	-	TGTGCTAGCAGCCCCCAGGGGCGTCAAGAGACCCAGTACTTC	CASSPQGRQETQYF
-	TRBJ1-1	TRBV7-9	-	TGTGCCAGCAGCTTAGGGTCAGGGATGAACACTGAAGCTTTCTTT	CASSLGSGMNTEAFF
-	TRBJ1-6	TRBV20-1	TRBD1	TGCAGTGCCCAGGGGGAGGCCCTCCACTTT	CSAQGEALHF
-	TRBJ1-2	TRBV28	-	TGTGCCAGCACCGGGACAACAACTAACTATGGCTACACCTTC	CASTGTTTNYGYTF
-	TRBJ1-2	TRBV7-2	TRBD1	TGTGCCAGCAGCTGGGACAGGGAGAATAGTGGCTACACCTTC	CASSWDRENSGYTF
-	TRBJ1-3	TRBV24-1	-	TGTGCCACTCGGGGGGACTCTGGAAACACCATATATTTT	CATRGDSGNTIYF
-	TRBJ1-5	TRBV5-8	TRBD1	TGTGCCAGCAGCACCTCGACAGGGAGTGGCAATCAGCCCCAGCATTTT	CASSTSTGSGNQPQHF
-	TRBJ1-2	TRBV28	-	TGTGCCAGCAGTTTGAGGGAGGGATTGCAGGGCTACACCTTC	CASSLREGLQGYTF
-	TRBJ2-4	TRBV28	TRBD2	TGTGCCAGCAGTCGAAGCGGGACTAGGGGTTTAGCCAAAAACATTCAGTACTTC	CASSRSGTRGLAKNIQYF
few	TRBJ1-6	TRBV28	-	TGTGCCAGCATAGATCAGGGAAGCCCCTATAATTCACCCCTCCACTTT	CASIDQGSPYNSPLHF
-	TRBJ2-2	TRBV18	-	TGTGCCAGCTCACCCCTCACGGTATACACCGGGGAGCTGTTTTTT	CASSPLTVYTGELFF
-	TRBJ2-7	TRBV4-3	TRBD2	TGCGCCAGCAGCCTCCGACTAGCGGGACTCTACGAGCAGTACTTC	CASSLRLAGLYEQYF
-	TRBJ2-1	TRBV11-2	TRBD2	TGTGCCAGCACCCGGTCCGGTGTTAGCGGGAACAATGAGCAGTTCTTC	CASTRSGVSGNNEQFF
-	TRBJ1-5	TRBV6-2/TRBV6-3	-	TGTGCCAGCAGTTTGGTGGGAGGGGTAGGTCAGCCCCAGCATTTT	CASSLVGGVGQPQHF
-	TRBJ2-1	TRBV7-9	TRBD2	TGTGCCAGCAGCTTAGATCGACTAGCGGGAGGGGACGAGCAGTTCTTC	CASSLDRLAGGDEQFF
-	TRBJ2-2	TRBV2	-	TGTGCCAGCAGCCTGGACTCGGGGGAGCTGTTTTTT	CASSLDSGELFF
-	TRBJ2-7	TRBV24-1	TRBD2	TGTGCCACCAGTGACAAAAGCGGGGGGAGCTCCTACGAGCAGTACTTC	CATSDKSGGSSYEQYF
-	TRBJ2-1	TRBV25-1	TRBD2	TGTGCCAGCAGTCTACGACTAGCGGGATATTATGAGCAGTTCTTC	CASSLRLAGYYEQFF
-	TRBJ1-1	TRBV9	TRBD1	TGTGCCAGCAGCCCTGGACAGGCCGGGGTGAGGACTGAAGCTTTCTTT	CASSPGQAGVRTEAFF
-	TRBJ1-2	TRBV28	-	TGTGCCGCCGGGGGGCACTCTGGACTCTATGGCTACACCTTC	CAAGGHSGLYGYTF